The clone carrying this TCR beta chain appeared a few times. The antigen is not known. These data belong to a study of T-cell reconstitution after alpha-beta-depleted transplantation in children. Study-wide findings and caveats: The origin of high day-60 TCRbeta diversity in some patients lay in surviving recipient T cells and thymic progenitors. Reportedly, roughly two months post-transplant, alpha-beta T cells arose from several hundred expanded graft clones. At one year after transplant, newly produced T cells mostly accounted for T-cell counts and diversity.

V shed 1 base, J shed 6 bases, and the junction held 7 bases outside the gene matches. Looked up from germline, CDR1 is DFQATT and CDR2 is SNEGSKA (reference sequence). The CDR3 extends over 15 amino acids. TCRbeta library preparation incorporated unique molecular identifiers. TCRdb passed the PCR reads through MiXCR, listing each CDR3 protein once. The sample yields approximately 630,000 distinct CDR3 sequences, around 13% seen once. This TCR was sampled from a girl aged 2-10 years with congenital amegakaryocytic thrombocytopenia, due to receive a stem cell transplant. The rearrangement uses TRBV20-1 and TRBJ2-1; 9 bases align to TRBD2. The sample consisted of PBMCs, taken before TCRalphabeta/CD19-depleted stem cell transplant. CDR3 sequence (DNA): TGCAGTGCTAGAGGGTCTAGCGGGATCCTCAATGAGCAGTTCTTC. This codes for CSARGSSGILNEQFF.